Listed below are T cell receptor beta chains from one sample, sequenced in a study of OX40 agonist ivuxolimab in advanced cancers. The assay was immunoSEQ multiplex PCR, and TCRdb's table has in-frame clones only and misses some. The sample yields roughly 26,000 clones, approximately 91% seen once. The sample was CD4+ or CD8+ T cells sorted from blood, taken in a trial of the OX40 agonist ivuxolimab. These receptors were collected from an adult with an advanced solid tumor such as melanoma, head and neck, liver or kidney cancer. The CDR3 runs from the conserved cysteine through the conserved F or W. D genes are given only for firm matches. Some rows mark clone size as missing; the rest say once, few, many or name a class of expanded clone.

j_gene	d_gene	len	abundance	v_gene	CDR3nt	CDR3aa
TRBJ1-2	NA	16	NA	TRBV6-7	TGTGCCAGCAGTTTATCGTCGAGCCTCCTTAACTATGGCTACACCTTC	CASSLSSSLLNYGYTF
TRBJ1-1	NA	13	NA	TRBV7-3	TGTGCCAGCAGCTTAGGGGGCGTCACTGAAGCTTTCTTT	CASSLGGVTEAFF
TRBJ1-5	TRBD1	12	NA	TRBV2	TGTGCCGGGGGACAGGTCAATCAGCCCCAGCATTTT	CAGGQVNQPQHF
TRBJ2-3	TRBD2	16	NA	TRBV9	TGTGCCAGCAGCGTAGCTAGCGGGAGGAGTGGAGATACGCAGTATTTT	CASSVASGRSGDTQYF
TRBJ2-1	TRBD1	17	NA	TRBV19	TGTGCCAGTAGTATCACTCTCCGGGACAGCTACTACAATGAGCAGTTCTTC	CASSITLRDSYYNEQFF
TRBJ1-3	NA	20	NA	TRBV9	TGTGCCAGCAGCGGGCCGTTGGGGTACTCTTTTAAGAACTCTGGAAACACCATATATTTT	CASSGPLGYSFKNSGNTIYF
TRBJ2-1	TRBD2	16	NA	TRBV6-6	TGTGCCAGCAACAAAGGACTAGCGGACTCCTACAATGAGCAGTTCTTC	CASNKGLADSYNEQFF
TRBJ2-7	NA	14	NA	TRBV28	TGTGCCAGCAGTACCCTCTGGTCCGGGGTCGAGCAGTACTTC	CASSTLWSGVEQYF
TRBJ2-7	TRBD1	15	NA	TRBV4-1	TGCGCCAGCAGCGATCCGGGACAGGGGGCTTACGAGCAGTACTTC	CASSDPGQGAYEQYF
TRBJ2-7	NA	12	NA	TRBV30	TGTGCCTGGAGTGTACACGCTTACGAGCAGTACTTC	CAWSVHAYEQYF
TRBJ1-5	TRBD1	13	once	TRBV19	TGTGCCAGTAGTGCTGGGACAGATCAGCCCCAGCATTTT	CASSAGTDQPQHF
TRBJ1-2	NA	11	NA	TRBV29-1	TGCAGCGTTGACAGGCCGGGGGGCTACACCTTC	CSVDRPGGYTF
TRBJ2-7	TRBD1	15	NA	TRBV30	TGTGCCTGGAGGGATACCGGGACAGCCTTCTACGAGCAGTACTTC	CAWRDTGTAFYEQYF
TRBJ2-4	TRBD1	14	NA	TRBV27	TGTGCCAGCAGTAGGACAGGGGGCCGGAACATTCAGTACTTC	CASSRTGGRNIQYF
TRBJ2-7	NA	16	NA	TRBV4-2	TGTGCCAGCAGCCAAGACCCGGCACAGAGCTCCTACGAGCAGTACTTC	CASSQDPAQSSYEQYF
TRBJ2-3	NA	13	NA	TRBV7-3	TGTGCCAGCAGCCCGGGACGCACAGATACGCAGTATTTT	CASSPGRTDTQYF